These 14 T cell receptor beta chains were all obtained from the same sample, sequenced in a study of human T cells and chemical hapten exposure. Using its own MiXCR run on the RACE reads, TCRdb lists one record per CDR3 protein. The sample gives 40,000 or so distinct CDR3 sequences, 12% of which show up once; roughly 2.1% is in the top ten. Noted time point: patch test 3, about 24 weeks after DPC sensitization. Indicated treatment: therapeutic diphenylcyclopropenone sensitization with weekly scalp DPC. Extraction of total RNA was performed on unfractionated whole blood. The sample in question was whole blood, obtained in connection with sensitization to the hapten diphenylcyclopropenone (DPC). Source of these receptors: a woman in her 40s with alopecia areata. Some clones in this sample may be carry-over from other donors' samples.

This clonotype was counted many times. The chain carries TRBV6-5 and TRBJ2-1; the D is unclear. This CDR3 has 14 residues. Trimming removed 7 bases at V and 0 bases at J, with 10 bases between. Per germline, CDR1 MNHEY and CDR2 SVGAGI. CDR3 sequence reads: CASKGQTSYNEQFF. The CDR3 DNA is TGTGCCAGCAAAGGGCAAACCTCCTACAATGAGCAGTTCTTC.

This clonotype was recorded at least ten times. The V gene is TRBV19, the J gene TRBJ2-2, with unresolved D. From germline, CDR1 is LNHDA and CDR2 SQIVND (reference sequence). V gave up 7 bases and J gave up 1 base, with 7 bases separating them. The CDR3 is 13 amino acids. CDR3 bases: TGTGCCAGTACCCAAGAGAACACCGGGGAGCTGTTTTTT. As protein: CASTQENTGELFF.

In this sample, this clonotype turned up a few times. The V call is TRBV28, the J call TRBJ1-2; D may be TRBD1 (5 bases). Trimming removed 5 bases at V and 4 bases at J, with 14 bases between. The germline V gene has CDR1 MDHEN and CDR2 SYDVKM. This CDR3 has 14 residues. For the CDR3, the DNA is TGTGCCAGCAGTCCGGGGACTTTCTCCTATGGCTACACCTTC. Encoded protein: CASSPGTFSYGYTF.

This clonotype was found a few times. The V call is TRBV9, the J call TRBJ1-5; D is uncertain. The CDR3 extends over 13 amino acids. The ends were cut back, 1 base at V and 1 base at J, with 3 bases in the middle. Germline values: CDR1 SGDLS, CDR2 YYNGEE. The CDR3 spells CASSVTSNQPQHF. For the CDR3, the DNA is TGTGCCAGCAGCGTAACCAGCAATCAGCCCCAGCATTTT.

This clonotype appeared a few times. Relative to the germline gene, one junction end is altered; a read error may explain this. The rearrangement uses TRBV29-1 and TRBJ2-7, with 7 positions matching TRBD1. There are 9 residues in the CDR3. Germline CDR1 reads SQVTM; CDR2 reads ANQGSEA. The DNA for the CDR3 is TGCAGCGCCGAGGGGGCCTACAACTTC. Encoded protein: CSAEGAYNF.

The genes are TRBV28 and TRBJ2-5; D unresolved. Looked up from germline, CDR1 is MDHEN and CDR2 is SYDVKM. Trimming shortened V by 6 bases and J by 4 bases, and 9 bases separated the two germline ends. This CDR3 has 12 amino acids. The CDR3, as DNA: TGTGCCAGCAGCGATAGGGCAGAGACCCAGTACTTC. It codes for CASSDRAETQYF.

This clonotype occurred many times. This CDR3 reads CASSVGQYNEQFF. The CDR3 DNA is TGTGCCAGCAGCGTGGGACAGTACAATGAGCAGTTCTTC. This sequence joins TRBV9 and TRBJ2-1; 7 positions match TRBD1. Trimming at V came to 2 bases and at J to 4 bases, leaving 0 bases not matched to a gene. CDR1 and CDR2 from the germline V gene are SGDLS and YYNGEE. This CDR3 spans 13 amino acids.

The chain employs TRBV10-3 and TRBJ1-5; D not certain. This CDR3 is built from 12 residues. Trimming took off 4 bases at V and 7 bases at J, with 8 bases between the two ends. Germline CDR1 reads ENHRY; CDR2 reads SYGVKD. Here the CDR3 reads CAISVSGQPQHF. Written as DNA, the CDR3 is TGTGCCATCAGTGTATCCGGACAGCCCCAGCATTTT.

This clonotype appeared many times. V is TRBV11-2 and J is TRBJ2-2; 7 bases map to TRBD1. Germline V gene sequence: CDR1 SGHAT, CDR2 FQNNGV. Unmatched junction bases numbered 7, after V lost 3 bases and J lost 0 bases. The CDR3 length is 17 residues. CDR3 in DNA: TGTGCCAGCAGCTTTCGAGATGGGACAGCGAACACCGGGGAGCTGTTTTTT. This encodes CASSFRDGTANTGELFF.

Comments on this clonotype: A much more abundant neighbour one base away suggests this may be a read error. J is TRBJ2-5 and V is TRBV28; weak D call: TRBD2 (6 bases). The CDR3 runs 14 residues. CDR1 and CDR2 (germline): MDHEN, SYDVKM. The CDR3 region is CVSSPELGRETQYF. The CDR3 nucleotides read TGTGTCAGCAGCCCCGAGCTGGGGAGGGAGACCCAGTACTTC.

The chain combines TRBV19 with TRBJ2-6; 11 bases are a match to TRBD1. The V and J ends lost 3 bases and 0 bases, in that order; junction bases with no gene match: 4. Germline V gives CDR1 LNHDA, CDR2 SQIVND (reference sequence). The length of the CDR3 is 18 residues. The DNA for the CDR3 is TGTGCCAGTAGTATCTTCGGGACAGGGGGCTCTGGGGCCAACGTCCTGACTTTC. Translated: CASSIFGTGGSGANVLTF.

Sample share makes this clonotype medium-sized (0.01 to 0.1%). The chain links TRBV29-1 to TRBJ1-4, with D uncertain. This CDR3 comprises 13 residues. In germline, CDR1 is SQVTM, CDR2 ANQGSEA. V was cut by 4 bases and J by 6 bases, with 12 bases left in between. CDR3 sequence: CSVVERSDEKLFF. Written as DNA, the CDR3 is TGCAGCGTTGTGGAAAGGTCGGATGAAAAACTGTTTTTT.

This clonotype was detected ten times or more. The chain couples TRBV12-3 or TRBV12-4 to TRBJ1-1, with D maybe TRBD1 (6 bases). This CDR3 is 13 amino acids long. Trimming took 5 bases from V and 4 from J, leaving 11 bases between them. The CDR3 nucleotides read TGTGCCAGCAGTCCTGGGACATTCACTGAAGCTTTCTTT. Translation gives CASSPGTFTEAFF.

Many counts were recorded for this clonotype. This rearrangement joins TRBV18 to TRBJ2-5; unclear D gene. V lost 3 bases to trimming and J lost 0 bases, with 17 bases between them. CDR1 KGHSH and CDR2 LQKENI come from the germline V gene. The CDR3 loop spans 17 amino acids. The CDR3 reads CASSPFPWPQYQETQYF. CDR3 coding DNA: TGTGCCAGCTCACCTTTCCCGTGGCCCCAGTACCAAGAGACCCAGTACTTC. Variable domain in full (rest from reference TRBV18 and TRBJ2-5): NAGVMQNPRHLVRRRGQEARLRCSPMKGHSHVYWYRQLPEEGLKFMVYLQKENIIDESGMPKERFSAEFPKEGPSILRIQQVVRGDSAAYFCASSPFPWPQYQETQYFGPGTRLLVL.